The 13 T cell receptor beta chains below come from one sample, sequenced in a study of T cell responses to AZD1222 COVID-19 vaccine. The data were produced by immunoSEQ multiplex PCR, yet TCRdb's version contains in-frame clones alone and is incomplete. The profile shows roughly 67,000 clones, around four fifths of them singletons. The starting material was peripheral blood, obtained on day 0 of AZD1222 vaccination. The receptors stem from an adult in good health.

The CDR3 nucleotides are TGTGCCTGGGACGTCACAGGGGACGGTGAAGCTTTCTTT. Protein sequence: CAWDVTGDGEAFF. The rearrangement joins TRBV30 to TRBJ1-1, with 7 bases matching TRBD1. The V and J ends lost 5 bases and 7 bases, in that order; junction bases with no gene match: 10. Germline V gene lookup returns CDR1 GTSNPN and CDR2 SVGIG (reference sequence). CDR3 length equals 13 residues.

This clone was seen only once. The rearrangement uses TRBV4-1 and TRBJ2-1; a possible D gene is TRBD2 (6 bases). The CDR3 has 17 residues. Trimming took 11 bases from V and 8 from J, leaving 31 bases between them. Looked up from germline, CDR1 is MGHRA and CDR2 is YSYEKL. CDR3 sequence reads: CARRRWGEGTVTYEQFF. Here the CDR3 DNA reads TGCGCCCGCCGCCGGTGGGGGGAAGGCACCGTTACGTATGAGCAGTTCTTC.

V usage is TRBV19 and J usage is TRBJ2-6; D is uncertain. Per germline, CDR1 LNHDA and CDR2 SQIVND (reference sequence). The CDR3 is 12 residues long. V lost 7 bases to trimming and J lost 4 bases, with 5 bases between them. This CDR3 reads CASTPGANVLTF. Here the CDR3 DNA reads TGTGCCAGTACCCCGGGGGCCAACGTCCTGACTTTC.

The CDR3 protein is CASSLARAYEQYF. DNA for the CDR3: TGTGCCAGCAGTTTAGCCAGGGCCTACGAGCAGTACTTC. The chain carries TRBV12-3 or TRBV12-4 and TRBJ2-7, with D perhaps TRBD1 (5 bases). The CDR3 runs 13 residues. The ends were cut back, 0 bases at V and 2 bases at J, with 5 bases in the middle.

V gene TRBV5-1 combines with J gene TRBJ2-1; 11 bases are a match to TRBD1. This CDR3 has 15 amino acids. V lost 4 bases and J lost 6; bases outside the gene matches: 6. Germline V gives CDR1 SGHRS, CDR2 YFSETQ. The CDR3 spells CASSQDGTGGNEQFF. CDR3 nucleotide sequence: TGCGCCAGCAGCCAAGACGGGACAGGGGGCAATGAGCAGTTCTTC.

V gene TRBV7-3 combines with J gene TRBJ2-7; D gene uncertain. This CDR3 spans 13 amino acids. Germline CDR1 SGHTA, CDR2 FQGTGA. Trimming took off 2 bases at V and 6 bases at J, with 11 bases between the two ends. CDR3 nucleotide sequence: TGTGCCAGCAGCTTATCCTACTTATCCGAGCAGTACTTC. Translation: CASSLSYLSEQYF.

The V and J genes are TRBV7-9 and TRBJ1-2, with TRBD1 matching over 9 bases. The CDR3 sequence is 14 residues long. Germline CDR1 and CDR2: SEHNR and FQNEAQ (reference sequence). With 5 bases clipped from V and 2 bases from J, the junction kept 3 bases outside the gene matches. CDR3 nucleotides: TGTGCCAGCAGCGCCGGGACAGGGAACTATGGCTACACCTTC. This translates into CASSAGTGNYGYTF.

The CDR3 spells CATGQGADTQYF. The CDR3 region has the DNA TGTGCCACCGGACAGGGGGCAGATACGCAGTATTTT. This chain uses TRBV10-3 with TRBJ2-3; 10 bases agree with TRBD1. The CDR3 spans 12 residues. Looked up from germline, CDR1 is ENHRY and CDR2 is SYGVKD. Unmatched junction bases numbered 2, after V lost 10 bases and J lost 4 bases.

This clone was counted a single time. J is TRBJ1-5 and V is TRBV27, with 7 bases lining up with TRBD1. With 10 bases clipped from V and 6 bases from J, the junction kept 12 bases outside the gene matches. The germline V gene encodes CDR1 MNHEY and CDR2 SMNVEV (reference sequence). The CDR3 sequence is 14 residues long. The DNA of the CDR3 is TGTGCCACCGGGGGGGCAGGGGGAGGTCAGCCCCAGCATTTT. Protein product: CATGGAGGGQPQHF.

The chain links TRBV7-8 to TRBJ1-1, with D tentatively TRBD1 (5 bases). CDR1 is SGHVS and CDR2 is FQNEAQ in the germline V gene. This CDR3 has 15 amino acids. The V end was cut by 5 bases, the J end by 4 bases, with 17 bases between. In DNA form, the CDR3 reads TGTGCCAGCAGCCCACAGGAGGGGATGGCCACTGAAGCTTTCTTT. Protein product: CASSPQEGMATEAFF. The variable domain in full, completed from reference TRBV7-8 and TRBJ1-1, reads GAGVSQSPRYKVAKRGQDVALRCDPISGHVSLFWYQQALGQGPEFLTYFQNEAQLDKSGLPSDRFFAERPEGSVSTLKIQRTQQEDSAVYLCASSPQEGMATEAFFGQGTRLTVV.

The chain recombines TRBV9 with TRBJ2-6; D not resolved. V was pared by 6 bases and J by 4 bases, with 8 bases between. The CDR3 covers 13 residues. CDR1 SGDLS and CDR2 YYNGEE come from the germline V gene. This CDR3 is CASTYPGANVLTF. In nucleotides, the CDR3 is TGTGCCAGCACCTACCCAGGGGCCAACGTCCTGACTTTC.

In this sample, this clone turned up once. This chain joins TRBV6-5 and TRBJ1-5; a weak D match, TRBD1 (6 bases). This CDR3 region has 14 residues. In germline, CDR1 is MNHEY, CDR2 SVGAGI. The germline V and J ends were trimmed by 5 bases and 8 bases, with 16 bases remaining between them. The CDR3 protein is CASSPQGGLEPQHF. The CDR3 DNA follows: TGTGCCAGCAGTCCCCAAGGGGGGTTGGAGCCCCAGCATTTT.

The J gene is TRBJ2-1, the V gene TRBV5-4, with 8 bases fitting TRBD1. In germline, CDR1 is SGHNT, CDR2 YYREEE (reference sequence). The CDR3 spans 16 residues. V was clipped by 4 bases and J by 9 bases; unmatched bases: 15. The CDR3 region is CASSARESGGKGEQFF. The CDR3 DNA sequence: TGTGCCAGCAGCGCCCGGGAGTCAGGGGGCAAGGGTGAGCAGTTCTTC.